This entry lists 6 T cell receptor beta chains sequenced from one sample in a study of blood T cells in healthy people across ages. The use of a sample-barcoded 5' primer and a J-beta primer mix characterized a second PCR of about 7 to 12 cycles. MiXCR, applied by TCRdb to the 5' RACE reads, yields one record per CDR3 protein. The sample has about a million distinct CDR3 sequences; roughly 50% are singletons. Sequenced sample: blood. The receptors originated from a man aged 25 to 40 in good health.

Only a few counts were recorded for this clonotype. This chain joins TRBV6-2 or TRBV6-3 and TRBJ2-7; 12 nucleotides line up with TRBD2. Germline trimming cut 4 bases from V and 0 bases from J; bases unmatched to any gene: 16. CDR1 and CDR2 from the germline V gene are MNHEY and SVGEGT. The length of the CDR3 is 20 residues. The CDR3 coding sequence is TGTGCCAGCAGTTCTCCCACTAGCGGGGGGCGAGGAACCCGCTCCTACGAGCAGTACTTC. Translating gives CASSSPTSGGRGTRSYEQYF.

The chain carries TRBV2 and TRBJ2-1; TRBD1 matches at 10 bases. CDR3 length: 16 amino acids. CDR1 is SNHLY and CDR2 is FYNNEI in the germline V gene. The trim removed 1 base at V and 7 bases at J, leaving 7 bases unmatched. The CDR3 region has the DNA TGTGCCAGCAGTGAAGGGGGACAGGGGAAGGGGAATGAGCAGTTCTTC. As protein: CASSEGGQGKGNEQFF.

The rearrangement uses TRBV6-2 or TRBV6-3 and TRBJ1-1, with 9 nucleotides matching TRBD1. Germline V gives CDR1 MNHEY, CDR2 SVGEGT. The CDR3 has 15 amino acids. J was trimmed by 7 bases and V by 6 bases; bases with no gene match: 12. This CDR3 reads CASSRPGQGVFEAFF. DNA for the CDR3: TGTGCCAGCAGCCGGCCGGGACAGGGAGTATTTGAAGCTTTCTTT.

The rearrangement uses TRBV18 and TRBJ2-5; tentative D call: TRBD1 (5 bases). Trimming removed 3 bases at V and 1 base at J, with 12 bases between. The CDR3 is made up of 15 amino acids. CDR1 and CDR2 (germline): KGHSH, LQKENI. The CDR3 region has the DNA TGTGCCAGCTCACCTTCGCAGGGCCTCCAAGAGACCCAGTACTTC. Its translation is CASSPSQGLQETQYF.

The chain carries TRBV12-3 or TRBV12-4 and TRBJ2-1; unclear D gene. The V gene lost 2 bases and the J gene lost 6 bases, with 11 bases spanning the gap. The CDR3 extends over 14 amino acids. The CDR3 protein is CASSLFELGNEQFF. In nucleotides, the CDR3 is TGTGCCAGCAGTTTATTTGAGCTAGGCAATGAGCAGTTCTTC.

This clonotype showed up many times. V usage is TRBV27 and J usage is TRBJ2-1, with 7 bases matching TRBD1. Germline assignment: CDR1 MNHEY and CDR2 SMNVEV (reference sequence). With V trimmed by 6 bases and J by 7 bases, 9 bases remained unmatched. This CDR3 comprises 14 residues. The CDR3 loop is CASSIQGTGNEQFF. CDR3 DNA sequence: TGTGCCAGCAGCATACAGGGGACGGGGAATGAGCAGTTCTTC.